The source of this T cell receptor beta chain is a study of blood T cell repertoires in COVID-19. Study-level information: PBMCs, B-cell-depleted T cells, or T cells provided the cDNA or gDNA that made up the material.

Data came from immunoSEQ multiplex PCR; TCRdb stores just in-frame clones and leaves some out. The table shows some 96,000 clones, with around 85% occurring only once. This CDR3 contains 12 residues. V was cut by 7 bases and J by 4 bases, with 7 bases left in between. Germline CDR1 is SNHLY and CDR2 is FYNNEI. Input material: peripheral blood. The V call is TRBV2, the J call TRBJ2-2; D gene ambiguous. This sequence originates from a man in his forties or fifties with active or convalescent COVID-19. The CDR3 bases are TGTGCCAGCAATTCAGGCACCGGGGAGCTGTTTTTT. Its protein product is CASNSGTGELFF.